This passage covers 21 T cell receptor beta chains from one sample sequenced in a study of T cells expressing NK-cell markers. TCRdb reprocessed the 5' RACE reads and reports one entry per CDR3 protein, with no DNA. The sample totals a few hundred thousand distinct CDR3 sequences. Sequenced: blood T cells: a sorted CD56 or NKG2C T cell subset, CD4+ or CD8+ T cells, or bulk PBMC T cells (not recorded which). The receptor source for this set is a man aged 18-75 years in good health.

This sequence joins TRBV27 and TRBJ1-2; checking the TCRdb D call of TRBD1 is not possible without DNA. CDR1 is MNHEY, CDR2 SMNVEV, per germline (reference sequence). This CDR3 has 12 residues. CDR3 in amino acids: CASSLTGGGYTF.

The CDR3 protein is CASSFGTPTGELFF. The rearrangement links TRBV5-1 to TRBJ2-2; TCRdb's D call of TRBD1 is untestable without DNA. Germline V gene lookup returns CDR1 SGHRS and CDR2 YFSETQ. CDR3 length: 14 amino acids.

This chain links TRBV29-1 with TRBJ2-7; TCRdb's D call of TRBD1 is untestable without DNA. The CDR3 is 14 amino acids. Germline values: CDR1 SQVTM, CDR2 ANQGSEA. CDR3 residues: CSVETRGATYEQYF.

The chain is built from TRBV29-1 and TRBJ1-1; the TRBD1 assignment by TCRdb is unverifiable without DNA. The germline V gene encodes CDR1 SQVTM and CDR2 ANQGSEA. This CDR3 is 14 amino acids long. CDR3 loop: CSASEHTGGGEAFF.

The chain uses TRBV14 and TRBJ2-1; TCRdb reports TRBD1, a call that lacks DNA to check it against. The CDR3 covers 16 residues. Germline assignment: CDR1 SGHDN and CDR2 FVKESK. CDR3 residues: CASSQDPSPGGNEQFF. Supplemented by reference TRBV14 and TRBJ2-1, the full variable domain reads EAGVTQFPSHSVIEKGQTVTLRCDPISGHDNLYWYRRVMGKEIKFLLHFVKESKQDESGMPNNRFLAERTGGTYSTLKVQPAELEDSGVYFCASSQDPSPGGNEQFFGPGTRLTVL.

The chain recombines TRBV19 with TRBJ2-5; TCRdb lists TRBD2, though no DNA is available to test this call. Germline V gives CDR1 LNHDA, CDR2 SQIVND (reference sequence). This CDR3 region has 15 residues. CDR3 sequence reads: CASRSAGGVQETQYF.

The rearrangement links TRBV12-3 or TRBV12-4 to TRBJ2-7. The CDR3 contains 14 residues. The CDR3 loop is CASSLYLPTYEQYF.

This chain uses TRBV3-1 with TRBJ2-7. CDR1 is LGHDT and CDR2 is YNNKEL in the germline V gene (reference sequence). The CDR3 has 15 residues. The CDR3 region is CASSPAWVGYYEQYF.

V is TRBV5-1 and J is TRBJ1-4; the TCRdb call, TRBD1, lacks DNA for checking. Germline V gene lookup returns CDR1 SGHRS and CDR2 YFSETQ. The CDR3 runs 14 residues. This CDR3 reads CASTWGGLNEKLFF.

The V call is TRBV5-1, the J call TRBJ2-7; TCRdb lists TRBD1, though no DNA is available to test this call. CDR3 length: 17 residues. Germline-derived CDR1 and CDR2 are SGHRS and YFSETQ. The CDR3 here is CASSLGGPGGSSYEQYF.

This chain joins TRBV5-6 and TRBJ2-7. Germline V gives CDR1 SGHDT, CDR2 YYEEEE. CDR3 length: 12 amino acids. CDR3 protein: CASSLQKGKQYF. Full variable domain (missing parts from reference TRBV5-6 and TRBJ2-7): DAGVTQSPTHLIKTRGQQVTLRCSPKSGHDTVSWYQQALGQGPQFIFQYYEEEERQRGNFPDRFSGHQFPNYSSELNVNALLLGDSALYLCASSLQKGKQYFGPGTRLTVT.

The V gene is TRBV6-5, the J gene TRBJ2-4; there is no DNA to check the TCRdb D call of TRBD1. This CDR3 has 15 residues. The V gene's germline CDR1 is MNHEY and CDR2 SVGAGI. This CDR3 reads CASRPQGEAKNIQYF.

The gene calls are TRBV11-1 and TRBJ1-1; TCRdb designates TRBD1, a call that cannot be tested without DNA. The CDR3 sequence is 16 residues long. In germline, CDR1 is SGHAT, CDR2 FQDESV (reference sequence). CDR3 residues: CASSSPRQGWNTEAFF.

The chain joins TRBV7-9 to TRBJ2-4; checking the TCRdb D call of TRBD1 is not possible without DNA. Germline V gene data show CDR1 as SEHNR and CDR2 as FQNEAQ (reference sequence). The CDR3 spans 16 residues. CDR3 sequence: CASSLTPGPPTNIQYF.

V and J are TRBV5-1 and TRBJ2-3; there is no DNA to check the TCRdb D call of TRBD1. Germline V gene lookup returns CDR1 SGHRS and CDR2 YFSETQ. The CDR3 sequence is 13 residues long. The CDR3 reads CASTQGGTDTQYF.

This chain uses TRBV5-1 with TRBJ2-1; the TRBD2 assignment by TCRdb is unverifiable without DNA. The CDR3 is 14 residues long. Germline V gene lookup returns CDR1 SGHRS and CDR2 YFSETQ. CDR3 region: CASSATSGYNEQFF.

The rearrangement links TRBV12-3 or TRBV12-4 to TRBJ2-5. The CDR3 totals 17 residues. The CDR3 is CASSLSIAEPYQETQYF.

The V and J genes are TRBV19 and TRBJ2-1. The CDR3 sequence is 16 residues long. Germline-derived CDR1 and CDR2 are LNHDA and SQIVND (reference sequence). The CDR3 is CACRDLVGSSYNEQFF.

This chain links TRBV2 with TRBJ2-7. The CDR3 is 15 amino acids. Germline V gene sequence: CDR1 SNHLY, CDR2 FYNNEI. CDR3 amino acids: CASSEERHPTYEQYF.

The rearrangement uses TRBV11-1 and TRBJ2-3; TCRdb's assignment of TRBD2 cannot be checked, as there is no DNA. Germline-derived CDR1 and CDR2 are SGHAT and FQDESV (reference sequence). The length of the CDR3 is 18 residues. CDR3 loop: CASSARVAGGSGTDTQYF.

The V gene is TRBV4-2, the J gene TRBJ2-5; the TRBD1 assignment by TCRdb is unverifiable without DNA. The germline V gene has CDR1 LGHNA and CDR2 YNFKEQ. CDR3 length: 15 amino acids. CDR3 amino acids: CASSQDAGIQETQYF.